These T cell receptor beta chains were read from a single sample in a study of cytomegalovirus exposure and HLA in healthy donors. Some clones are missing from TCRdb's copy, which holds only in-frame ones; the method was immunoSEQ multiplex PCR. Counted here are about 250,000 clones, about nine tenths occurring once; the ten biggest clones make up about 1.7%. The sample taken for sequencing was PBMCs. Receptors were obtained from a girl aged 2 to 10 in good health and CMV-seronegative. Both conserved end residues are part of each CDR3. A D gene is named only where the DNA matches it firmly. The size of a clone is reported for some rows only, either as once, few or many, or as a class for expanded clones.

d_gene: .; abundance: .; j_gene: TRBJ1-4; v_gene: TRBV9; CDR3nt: TGTGCCAGCAGCACCCGCGCAAGTAAAAATGAAAAACTGTTTTTT; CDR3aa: CASSTRASKNEKLFF
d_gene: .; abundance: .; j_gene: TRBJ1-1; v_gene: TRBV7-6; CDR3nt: TGTGCCAGCAGCTTACGGGGGGCGCAGAATGAAGCTTTCTTT; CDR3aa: CASSLRGAQNEAFF
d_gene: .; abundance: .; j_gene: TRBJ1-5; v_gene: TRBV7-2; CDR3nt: TGTGCCAGCAGCTTAGACGGCGGGCGGCCCCAGCATTTT; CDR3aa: CASSLDGGRPQHF
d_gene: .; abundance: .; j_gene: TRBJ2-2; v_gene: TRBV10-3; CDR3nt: TGTGCCACGTGGCAGGCCGTTGGAACCGGGGAGCTGTTTTTT; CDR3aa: CATWQAVGTGELFF
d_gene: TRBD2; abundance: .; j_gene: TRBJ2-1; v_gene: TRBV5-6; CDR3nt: TGTGCCAGCAGCTTGGACGGGAGGGCCACCTACAATGAGCAGTTCTTC; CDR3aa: CASSLDGRATYNEQFF
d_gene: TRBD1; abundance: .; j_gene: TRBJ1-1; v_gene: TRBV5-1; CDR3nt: TGCGCCAGCAGCCCCGGGACAGGGTTAATGAACACTGAAGCTTTCTTT; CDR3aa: CASSPGTGLMNTEAFF
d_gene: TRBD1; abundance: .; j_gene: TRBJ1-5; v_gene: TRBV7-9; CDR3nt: TGTGCCAGCAGCCAGGGACAGGGGGCCCATAGCAATCAGCCCCAGCATTTT; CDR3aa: CASSQGQGAHSNQPQHF
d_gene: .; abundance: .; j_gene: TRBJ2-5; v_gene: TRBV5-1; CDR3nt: TGCGCCAGCAGCGAAAACGCTGCGGCTAGTCCGGAGACCCAGTACTTC; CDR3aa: CASSENAAASPETQYF
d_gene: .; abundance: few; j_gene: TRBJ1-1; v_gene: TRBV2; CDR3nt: TGTGCCACCAACAGGGAAATGAACACTGAAGCTTTCTTT; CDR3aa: CATNREMNTEAFF
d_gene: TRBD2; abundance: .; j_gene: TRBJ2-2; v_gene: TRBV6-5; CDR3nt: TGTGCCAGCAGCCAGGGACTAGCGAGCGCCGGGGAGCTGTTTTTT; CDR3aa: CASSQGLASAGELFF
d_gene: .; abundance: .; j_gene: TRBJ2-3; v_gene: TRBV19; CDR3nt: TGTGCCAGTAGGGCTGAAGCAGATACGCAGTATTTT; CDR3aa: CASRAEADTQYF
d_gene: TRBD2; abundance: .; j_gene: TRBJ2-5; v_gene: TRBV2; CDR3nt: TGTGCCAGCAGGTCGGTAGCGGGAGGGTACGAGACCCAGTACTTC; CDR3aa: CASRSVAGGYETQYF
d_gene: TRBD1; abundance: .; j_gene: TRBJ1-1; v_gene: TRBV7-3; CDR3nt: TGTGCCAGCAGCTTAGTCGGACAGGGATTCGAGAACACTGAAGCTTTCTTT; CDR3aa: CASSLVGQGFENTEAFF
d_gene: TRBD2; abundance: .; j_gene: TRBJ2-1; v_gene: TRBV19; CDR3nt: TGTGCCAGTAGTATACCCCTAGCGGGAGTCTACAATGAGCAGTTCTTC; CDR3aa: CASSIPLAGVYNEQFF
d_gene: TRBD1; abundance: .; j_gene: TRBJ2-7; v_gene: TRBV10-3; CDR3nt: TGTGCCATCAGTGAGCCCGGGACAGGGGTTACCGAGCAGTACTTC; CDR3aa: CAISEPGTGVTEQYF
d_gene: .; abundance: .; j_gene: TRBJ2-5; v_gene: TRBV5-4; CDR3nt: TGTGCCAGCAGCTTGGAATCCCTCGGAGAGACCCAGTACTTC; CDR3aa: CASSLESLGETQYF
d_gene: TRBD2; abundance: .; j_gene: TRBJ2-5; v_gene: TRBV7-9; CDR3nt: TGTGCCAGCAGCCAGGGACTAGCGGGGGGGGTCCAAGAGACCCAGTACTTC; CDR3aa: CASSQGLAGGVQETQYF
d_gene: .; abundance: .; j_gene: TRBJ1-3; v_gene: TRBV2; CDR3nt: TGTGCCAGCAGTGGGACACTAAGCTCTGGAAACACCATATATTTT; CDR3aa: CASSGTLSSGNTIYF
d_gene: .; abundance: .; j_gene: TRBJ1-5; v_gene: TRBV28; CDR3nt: TGTGCCAGCAGTTTAGACAGCCACAATCAGCCCCAGCATTTT; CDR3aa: CASSLDSHNQPQHF
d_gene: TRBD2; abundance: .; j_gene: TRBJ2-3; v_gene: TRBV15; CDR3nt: TGTGCCACCAGCAGGGGAAACTTGGTAGCGGGAGTCGATACGCAGTATTTT; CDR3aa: CATSRGNLVAGVDTQYF
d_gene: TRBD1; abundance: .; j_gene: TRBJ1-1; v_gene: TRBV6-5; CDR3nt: TGTGCCAGCAGTTACACCTCCGACAGGGTAAGGTCTGAAGCTTTCTTT; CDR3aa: CASSYTSDRVRSEAFF
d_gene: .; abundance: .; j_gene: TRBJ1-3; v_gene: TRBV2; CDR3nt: TGTGCCAGCAACCAAGACTCGAGCTCTGGAAACACCATATATTTT; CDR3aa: CASNQDSSSGNTIYF
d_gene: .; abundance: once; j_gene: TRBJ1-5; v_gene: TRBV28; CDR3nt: TGTGCCAGCAGTTTAGATCCGCTGAACTCCCCAGACAGGCGGGGGCAGCCCCAGCATTTT; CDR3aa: CASSLDPLNSPDRRGQPQHF
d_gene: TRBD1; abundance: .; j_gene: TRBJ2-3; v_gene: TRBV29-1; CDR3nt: TGCAGCGTTGCCGGGACAGCGAGCACAGATACGCAGTATTTT; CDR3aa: CSVAGTASTDTQYF
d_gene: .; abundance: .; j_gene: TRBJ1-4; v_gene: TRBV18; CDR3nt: TGTGCCAGCTCACCCGTGGCTCTGCAGGTGCCTAATGAAAAACTGTTTTTT; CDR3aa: CASSPVALQVPNEKLFF
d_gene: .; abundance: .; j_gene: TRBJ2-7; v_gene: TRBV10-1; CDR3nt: TGCGCCAGCAGCACAGGGGAGGCGAAGCAGTACTTC; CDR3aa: CASSTGEAKQYF
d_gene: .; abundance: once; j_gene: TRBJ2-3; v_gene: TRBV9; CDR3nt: TGTGCCAGCAGCGGGGGGGGCCGATCAGATACGCAGTATTTT; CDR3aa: CASSGGGRSDTQYF
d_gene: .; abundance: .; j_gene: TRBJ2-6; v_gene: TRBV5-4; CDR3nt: TGTGCCAGCAACCTCGCAGGGGTTAGCTCTGGGGCCAACGTCCTGACTTTC; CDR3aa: CASNLAGVSSGANVLTF
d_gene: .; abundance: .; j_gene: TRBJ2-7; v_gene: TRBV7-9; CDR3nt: TGTGCCAGCAGCTCCGGGGGTGCCTACGAGCAGTACTTC; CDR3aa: CASSSGGAYEQYF
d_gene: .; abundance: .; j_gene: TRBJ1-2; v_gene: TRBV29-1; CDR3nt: TGCAGCGTTGAAGACCCGCCGGCGGGCGATAACTATGGCTACACCTTC; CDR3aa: CSVEDPPAGDNYGYTF
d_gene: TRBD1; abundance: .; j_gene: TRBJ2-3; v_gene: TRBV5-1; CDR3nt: TGCGCCAGCAGCCCAGGACAGGGGGGGGATACGCAGTATTTT; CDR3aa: CASSPGQGGDTQYF
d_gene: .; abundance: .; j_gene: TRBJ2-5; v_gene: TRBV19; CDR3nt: TGTGCCAGTAGTGGCCCCAGAGAGGGCCTAAGAGAGACCCAGTACTTC; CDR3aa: CASSGPREGLRETQYF
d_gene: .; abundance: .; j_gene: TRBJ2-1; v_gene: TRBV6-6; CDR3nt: TGTGCCAGCGGGGGAGGTTACAGCTGGAATGAGCAGTTCTTC; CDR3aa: CASGGGYSWNEQFF
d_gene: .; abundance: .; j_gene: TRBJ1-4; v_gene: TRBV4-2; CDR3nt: TGTGCCAGCAGCCAAGCCGGGACACGAAATGAAAAACTGTTTTTT; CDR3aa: CASSQAGTRNEKLFF
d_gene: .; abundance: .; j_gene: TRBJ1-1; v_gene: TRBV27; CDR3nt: TGTGCCAGCAGTTTATCGAAGGGGTGGGGAACTGAAGCTTTCTTT; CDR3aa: CASSLSKGWGTEAFF
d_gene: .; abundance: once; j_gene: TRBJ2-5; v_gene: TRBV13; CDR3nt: TGTGCCAGCAGCTCCAGACTAGACCAAGAGACCCAGTACTTC; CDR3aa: CASSSRLDQETQYF
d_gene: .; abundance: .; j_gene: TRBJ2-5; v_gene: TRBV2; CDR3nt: TGTGCCAGCAGTGAAGCGATGACCCAACTAGCTTCGGAGACCCAGTACTTC; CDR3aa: CASSEAMTQLASETQYF
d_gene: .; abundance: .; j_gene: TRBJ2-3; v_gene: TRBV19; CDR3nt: TGTGCCAGTAGTCCGACAACTGATACGCAGTATTTT; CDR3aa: CASSPTTDTQYF
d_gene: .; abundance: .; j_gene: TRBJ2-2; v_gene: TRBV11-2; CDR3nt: TGTGCCAGCAGCTTACCAGGGTCAACCGGGGAGCTGTTTTTT; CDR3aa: CASSLPGSTGELFF